This entry features one TCR beta chain sequence. It lacks a known antigen. Base qualities are not recorded, but no much larger clone differs from it by a single base. The sample comes from a study of STAT5B mutations in CD4+ large granular lymphocyte leukemia (dated by TCRdb to between 2021 and 2024). Concerning the study at large: When cryopreserved patient cells were available, CD8+ cells were first depleted, and selection with anti-CD4 microbeads was then performed. The TCRbeta repertoires of CD4+ T-cell large granular lymphocyte leukemia patients were compared with the TCRbeta repertoires of healthy blood donors. The purity of purified fractions was confirmed by flow cytometry on FACSCanto II or FACSVerse to exceed 95% among lymphocytes.

The paper's findings and limits, for the study overall: Main leukemic clonotypes were private to each patient, although 25% to 30% of the main leukemic clonotypes were found at low frequency in the non-leukemic repertoires of other patients. Heterogeneous cell sources were used for patients, and only 6 or 7 CD4-sorted patient samples were included in the clonality comparison with healthy controls. Greater clonality appeared to be present in CD4-sorted patient repertoires than in healthy CD4+ repertoires, and the difference was retained after the putative leukemic clones were removed. Data were not HLA-matched; higher clonality in CD4+ versus CD8+ T-LGLL could reflect the relatively small sample size.

Hematology units in Padova (Italy), Helsinki (Finland) and Shinshu (Japan) recruited the CD4+ T-LGLL patients. Depending on sample availability, patient samples were obtained as bead-purified CD4+, CD4+CD8+, CD57+ or CD56+ fractions, or as unselected PBMC. The TCRbeta data from patients were combined with somatic STAT5B mutation profiles that came from deep amplicon sequencing of the same DNA. All TCR-sequenced material derived from peripheral blood: patient blood samples and healthy donor buffy coats. Ficoll-Hypaque gradient centrifugation was used to isolate peripheral blood mononuclear cells. The Gentra Puregene Cell and Tissue kit was used for genomic DNA extraction, and quantification was performed on a Qubit 2.0 fluorometer. TCRbeta rearrangements were sequenced from genomic DNA using the immunoSEQ assay at survey resolution. In the authors' own workflow: Any clonotype making up more than 5% of the repertoire was considered a putative leukemic clone, which gave 55 to 75 such clones in fewer than 35 patients. A lowest detectable productive clonotype frequency of 2.59 x 10-5 was observed in the TCR sequencing data. Analyses included only productive TCRbeta rearrangements, meaning complete and in-frame sequences. Simpson clonality, calculated in the immunoSEQ Analyzer version 3.0, was used as the measure of sample clonality. Clones were grouped by frequency into very rare, small, medium, large (1-20%) or hyperexpanded (>20%) categories. Generation probabilities were estimated with OLGA 1.2.3, V-gene circos plots were made with VDJtools, specificities were searched in VDJdb, and CDR3 motifs were identified with GLIPH. Drawn from immuneACCESS, this table holds only the in-frame rearrangements with V and J called that TCRdb kept. Clones are partly lost; checked studies trace under half to an unresolved V gene and leave the rest unexplained. V and J calls and clone size are as listed in that table; D and trimming were resolved from the DNA. Present in this sample are roughly 6,700 clones, around 74% of which were seen just once. The ten largest clones take up 1.5% to 2% of the sample.

The sample comprised PBMCs. The receptor's source is a woman in her seventies with CD4+ T-cell large granular lymphocyte leukemia.

This receptor has the CDR3 CASSQAWTGAEQFF. The nucleotide sequence reads as follows: TGCGCCAGCAGCCAAGCCTGGACAGGGGCTGAGCAGTTCTTC. In this chain, TRBV4-1 is recombined with TRBJ2-1, with TRBD1 matching 9 junction bases. V trim: 1 base; J trim: 9 bases; unmatched bases: 4. In the germline V gene, CDR1 corresponds to MGHRA and CDR2 to YSYEKL. The CDR3 covers 14 residues, taking in both the cysteine and the phenylalanine. The only DNA kept is the CDR3, 42 bases in frame from the first base.